The next 9 T cell receptor beta chains were all read from a single sample in a study of T cell responses to AZD1222 COVID-19 vaccine. The data were produced by immunoSEQ multiplex PCR, yet TCRdb's version contains in-frame clones alone and is incomplete. The sample lists 80,000 to 100,000 clones, approximately 88% seen once, with around 5.8% in the top ten. The material was peripheral blood, obtained on day 0 of AZD1222 vaccination. These receptors were obtained from an adult in good health.

J is TRBJ2-1 and V is TRBV20-1; D gene unclear. The CDR3 has 13 residues. Germline CDR1 is DFQATT and CDR2 is SNEGSKA (reference sequence). V gave up 3 bases and J gave up 1 base, with 7 bases separating them. CDR3 DNA: TGCAGTGCTAGTATCCGGTCCTACAATGAGCAGTTCTTC. This sequence encodes CSASIRSYNEQFF.

The chain recombines TRBV7-2 with TRBJ2-3, with D perhaps TRBD1 or TRBD2 (5 bases each). The CDR3 runs 14 residues. Germline-derived CDR1 and CDR2 are SGHTA and FQGNSA. Trimming pared 1 base from V and 6 bases from J, leaving 11 bases between. CDR3: CASSLGGSLDTQYF. Here the CDR3 DNA reads TGTGCCAGCAGCTTAGGGGGGAGTCTCGATACGCAGTATTTT.

This chain links TRBV6-4 with TRBJ1-6; D perhaps matches TRBD1 (6 bases). Germline loops: CDR1 MRHNA, CDR2 SNTAGT. This CDR3 has 12 amino acids. The CDR3, as DNA: TGTGTCAGGAACAAGCCACAGGGTTCCCTCCACTTT. It is translated as CVRNKPQGSLHF.

The chain joins TRBV2 to TRBJ1-2; no definite D call. CDR3 length: 14 amino acids. Germline CDR1 and CDR2: SNHLY and FYNNEI. Trimming pared 3 bases from V and 0 bases from J, leaving 8 bases between. The DNA for the CDR3 is TGTGCCAGCAGTGATCAGTGGTCTAACTATGGCTACACCTTC. Translation gives CASSDQWSNYGYTF.

The gene calls are TRBV9 and TRBJ2-7; tentative D call: TRBD1 (6 bases). CDR1 and CDR2 (germline): SGDLS, YYNGEE. Trimming cost V 0 bases and J 4 bases, with 11 bases left between them. This CDR3 is 14 amino acids long. As DNA, the CDR3 is TGTGCCAGCAGCGTAGCGTGGGGGCAGTACGAGCAGTACTTC. Amino acid sequence: CASSVAWGQYEQYF.

The chain carries TRBV2 and TRBJ1-4; maybe TRBD1 (6 bases). CDR3 length equals 15 residues. V lost 5 bases, J lost 8 bases, and 18 bases lay in between. Germline-derived CDR1 and CDR2 are SNHLY and FYNNEI. The CDR3, as DNA: TGTGCCAGCAGTTTACGGACAGCGACTCGAGAAAAACTGTTTTTT. Encoded protein: CASSLRTATREKLFF.

This rearrangement joins TRBV6-5 to TRBJ1-2; D is possibly TRBD1 (5 bases). V was pared by 5 bases and J by 4 bases, with 11 bases between. This CDR3 comprises 13 residues. CDR1 MNHEY and CDR2 SVGAGI come from the germline V gene. The CDR3 bases are TGTGCCAGCAGTAGGGACCCGTCCTATGGCTACACCTTC. This translates into CASSRDPSYGYTF.

The chain employs TRBV5-5 and TRBJ1-1, with D maybe TRBD1 (6 bases). The CDR3 runs to 15 residues. Per the germline V gene, CDR1 is SGHKS and CDR2 is YYEKEE (reference sequence). Deletions cut 0 bases from V and 4 bases from J, with 13 bases between. The DNA for the CDR3 is TGTGCCAGCAGCTTGGAGGGAGGGGGTGCCACTGAAGCTTTCTTT. Translation: CASSLEGGGATEAFF.

The chain uses TRBV2 and TRBJ2-7; tentative D call: TRBD2 (6 bases). This CDR3 spans 14 amino acids. Between the trimmed V and J ends, which lost 6 bases and 0 bases, there was a span of 12 bases. Germline lookup yields CDR1 SNHLY and CDR2 FYNNEI. CDR3 bases: TGTGCCAGCAGCGGGGACTTGAGCTCCTACGAGCAGTACTTC. The encoded protein is CASSGDLSSYEQYF. The entire variable domain, with the rest obtained from reference TRBV2 and TRBJ2-7, is as follows: EPEVTQTPSHQVTQMGQEVILRCVPISNHLYFYWYRQILGQKVEFLVSFYNNEISEKSEIFDDQFSVERPDGSNFTLKIRSTKLEDSAMYFCASSGDLSSYEQYFGPGTRLTVT.